The 28 T cell receptor beta chains presented below share a single source sample, sequenced in a study of T cell clonality in common variable immunodeficiency. Sequenced by immunoSEQ multiplex PCR; TCRdb stores in-frame clones only, minus some. The table lists 75,000 to 85,000 clones, with no singletons. The specimen sequenced was peripheral blood mononuclear cells. The receptors were sampled from a person between 18 and 75 years old in good health.

In this sample, this clone turned up many times. The CDR3 end falls 3 residues outside the read, so it is completed with the germline J gene. The chain employs TRBV7-6 and TRBJ2-2, with 10 bases matching TRBD1. CDR3 length: 17 residues. Germline-derived CDR1 and CDR2 are SGHVS and FNYEAQ. Unmatched junction bases numbered 8, after V lost 1 base and J lost 6 bases. Partial CDR3 DNA: TGTGCCAGCAGCTTAGTATCGACAGGGGGCGGTGCCGGGGAG. It specifies CASSLVSTGGGAGE. The whole CDR3 is CASSLVSTGGGAGELFF.

This clone was picked up many times. The read terminates 3 residues ahead of where the CDR3 ends, so the germline J gene completes it. This rearrangement joins TRBV15 to TRBJ1-2; TRBD1 might be the D (6 bases). The CDR3 sequence is 14 residues long. V was clipped by 0 bases and J by 6 bases, with 11 bases between them. Germline CDR1 LNHNV, CDR2 YYDKDF (reference sequence). The sequenced part of the CDR3 DNA is TGTGCCACCAGCAGAGATATACAGGGCGATGGC. The encoded protein is CATSRDIQGDG. The full CDR3 protein is CATSRDIQGDGYTF.

This clone was seen repeatedly, ten times or more. The read is 3 residues too short to cover the CDR3 end, so that end is filled in from the germline J gene. The chain employs TRBV5-1 and TRBJ2-3, with 8 bases lining up with TRBD2. This CDR3 has 15 amino acids. The germline gives CDR1 SGHRS, CDR2 YFSETQ. Trimming at V came to 0 bases and at J to 6 bases, leaving 6 bases not matched to a gene. The CDR3 DNA, read in part, is TGCGCCAGCAGCTTGGAGGCTAGCGGGCCTGATACG. It encodes CASSLEASGPDT. The whole CDR3 protein is CASSLEASGPDTQYF.

This clone has at least ten counts. Read sequence stops 3 residues before the CDR3 end, and the germline J gene provides the missing end. V usage is TRBV5-1 and J usage is TRBJ2-6; possible D gene TRBD1, 5 bases. Germline-derived CDR1 and CDR2 are SGHRS and YFSETQ. Between the trimmed V and J ends, which lost 5 bases and 0 bases, there was a span of 9 bases. This CDR3 has 15 residues. The CDR3: CASSLQDSGANVLTF. CDR3 DNA, as far as it was read: TGCGCCAGCAGTTTACAGGACTCTGGGGCCAACGTC.

This clone occurred many times. Coverage ceases 3 residues before the CDR3 finishes, and the germline J gene fills in the end. This chain joins TRBV19 and TRBJ1-4; D unclear. Germline CDR1 reads LNHDA; CDR2 reads SQIVND (reference sequence). The length of the CDR3 is 15 residues. V was shortened by 4 bases and J by 0 bases, with 9 bases between the two germline ends. The covered CDR3 bases are TGTGCCAGTAGTACCCGCAGCGCAACTAATGAAAAA. Translation gives CASSTRSATNEK. The full CDR3 sequence reads CASSTRSATNEKLFF.

This clone occurred many times. The read terminates 3 residues before the CDR3 end, so the remaining end is supplied by the germline J gene. The J gene is TRBJ2-7, the V gene TRBV18; maybe TRBD2 (5 bases). Trimming shortened V by 3 bases and J by 6 bases, and 18 bases separated the two germline ends. The CDR3 consists of 15 residues. Germline lookup yields CDR1 KGHSH and CDR2 LQKENI. The part of the CDR3 DNA that was read is TGTGCCAGCTCACCTGAAGTCACTGGACTCGGCGAG. This gives the protein CASSPEVTGLGE. The entire CDR3 protein reads CASSPEVTGLGEQYF.

This clone was detected ten times or more. Read sequence stops 3 residues before the CDR3 end, and the germline J gene provides the missing end. The chain is built from TRBV10-2 and TRBJ2-4, with 8 bases lining up with TRBD2. Germline V CDR1 and CDR2: WSHSY, SAAADI. The CDR3 extends over 14 amino acids. V lost 3 bases, J lost 6 bases, and 4 bases stayed unmatched. Partial CDR3 DNA: TGCGCCAGCAGTGAACGAGCGGGAGCAAACATT. It yields the protein CASSERAGANI. The complete CDR3 reads CASSERAGANIQYF.

About this clone: The read ends 3 residues early relative to the CDR3; the germline J gene fills the gap. The rearrangement joins TRBV7-8 to TRBJ2-3; no clear D. This CDR3 spans 14 amino acids. Trimming removed 1 base from V and 3 bases from J, with 8 bases in between. CDR1 and CDR2 from the germline V gene are SGHVS and FQNEAQ. CDR3 loop: CASSLGRVTDTQYF. The DNA read from the CDR3 is TGTGCCAGCAGCTTAGGAAGGGTAACAGATACG. Variable domain in full (rest from reference TRBV7-8 and TRBJ2-3): GAGVSQSPRYKVAKRGQDVALRCDPISGHVSLFWYQQALGQGPEFLTYFQNEAQLDKSGLPSDRFFAERPEGSVSTLKIQRTQQEDSAVYLCASSLGRVTDTQYFGPGTRLTVL.

This clone was found many times. The CDR3 is cut off 3 residues early in the read; its end comes from the germline J gene. The rearrangement joins TRBV20-1 to TRBJ2-3; 15 nucleotides align to TRBD2. The CDR3 length is 17 residues. Germline trimming cut 3 bases from V and 4 bases from J; bases unmatched to any gene: 8. The V gene's germline CDR1 is DFQATT and CDR2 SNEGSKA (reference sequence). The CDR3 sequence is CSASPGLAGGAADTQYF. Incomplete CDR3 DNA: TGCAGTGCTAGTCCCGGACTAGCGGGAGGGGCGGCAGATACG.

This clone has a count of ten or more. The read halts 3 residues ahead of the CDR3 end, with the missing end drawn from the germline J gene. This chain links TRBV10-3 with TRBJ2-7, with 10 bases lining up with TRBD1. Germline V gene lookup returns CDR1 ENHRY and CDR2 SYGVKD. This CDR3 is built from 12 residues. Unmatched junction bases numbered 4, after V lost 9 bases and J lost 5 bases. The DNA read from the CDR3 is TGTGCCATTGGGACAGGGGCGAACGAG. Its translation is CAIGTGANE. The whole CDR3 sequence reads CAIGTGANEQYF.

This clone was counted ten times or more. The read halts 3 residues ahead of the CDR3 end, with the missing end drawn from the germline J gene. V usage is TRBV20-1 and J usage is TRBJ2-5, with a possible D match to TRBD1 (5 bases). The CDR3 runs to 12 residues. The germline V and J ends were trimmed by 4 bases and 3 bases, with 9 bases remaining between them. Per germline, CDR1 DFQATT and CDR2 SNEGSKA (reference sequence). CDR3 loop: CSATTDKETQYF. CDR3 bases read: TGCAGTGCTACGACGGACAAAGAGACC.

This clone occurred many times. The read is 3 residues too short to cover the CDR3 end, so that end is filled in from the germline J gene. The V gene is TRBV20-1, the J gene TRBJ1-2; 9 bases line up with TRBD1. Germline V gene sequence: CDR1 DFQATT, CDR2 SNEGSKA (reference sequence). CDR3 length equals 12 residues. Incomplete CDR3 DNA: TGCAGTGCTATCGGGACAGGGCAAGGC. This encodes CSAIGTGQG. The entire CDR3 protein is CSAIGTGQGYTF.

This clone was seen at least ten times. A read error may produce the germline difference seen at one junction end. The read is 3 residues too short to cover the CDR3 end, so that end is filled in from the germline J gene. The chain recombines TRBV7-7 with TRBJ2-3; TRBD2 matches 12 bases. Germline V gives CDR1 SSHAT, CDR2 FNYEAQ (reference sequence). This CDR3 has 15 residues. The covered CDR3 bases are TGTGCTAGCAGCAAGACTAGCGGGGGCGGAGATACG. Protein: CASSKTSGGGDT. Given in full, the CDR3 is CASSKTSGGGDTQYF.

In this sample, this clone turned up many times. The read comes to an end 3 residues before the CDR3 does, leaving the germline J gene to fill in the end. The gene calls are TRBV6-1 and TRBJ2-2, with a weak D call TRBD1 (5 bases). Trimming took 4 bases from V and 6 from J, leaving 12 bases between them. This CDR3 has 14 amino acids. Germline V lookup: CDR1 MNHNS, CDR2 SASEGT. The CDR3 spells CASSAISGPGELFF. The covered CDR3 bases are TGTGCCAGCAGTGCGATTTCAGGGCCCGGGGAG.

This clone was seen ten or more times. The read ends 3 residues shy of where the CDR3 ends; the end is completed using the germline J gene. The J gene is TRBJ2-7, the V gene TRBV11-2, with 8 bases lining up with TRBD1. Germline-derived CDR1 and CDR2 are SGHAT and FQNNGV. Unmatched junction bases numbered 5, after V lost 4 bases and J lost 3 bases. CDR3 size: 14 residues. CDR3 DNA (partial): TGTGCCAGCAGCTCGGGACAGGAATACTACGAG. Translating it yields CASSSGQEYYE. The complete CDR3 sequence is CASSSGQEYYEQYF.

This clone was found many times. The germline gene is not matched at one end of the junction; a read error may be the cause. Read sequence stops 3 residues before the CDR3 end, and the germline J gene provides the missing end. The chain is built from TRBV7-7 and TRBJ2-7, with 7 bases that match TRBD2. Per the germline V gene, CDR1 is SSHAT and CDR2 is FNYEAQ (reference sequence). The CDR3 loop spans 15 amino acids. The sequenced part of the CDR3 DNA is TGTGCTAGCAGCTTATCAGCGGGATCCAGATACGAG. The encoded protein is CASSLSAGSRYE. The CDR3, in full, reads CASSLSAGSRYEQYF.

This clone has at least ten counts. Read sequence stops 3 residues before the CDR3 end, and the germline J gene provides the missing end. J is TRBJ2-3 and V is TRBV20-1; tentatively, D is TRBD1 (6 bases). Trimming shortened V by 6 bases and J by 5 bases, and 12 bases separated the two germline ends. The germline V gene has CDR1 DFQATT and CDR2 SNEGSKA (reference sequence). The CDR3 loop spans 12 amino acids. The CDR3 reads CSAKLQGDTQYF. The CDR3 DNA, read in part, is TGCAGTGCGAAACTACAGGGAGATACG.

This clone has at least ten counts. The read gets to within 3 residues of the CDR3 end, and the germline J gene fills in the rest. The chain uses TRBV12-3 or TRBV12-4 and TRBJ1-3, with a tentative D call TRBD1 (6 bases). This CDR3 spans 15 amino acids. V shed 3 bases and J shed 4 bases, with 13 bases lying between them. Partial CDR3 DNA: TGTGCCAGCAGTTTGGGCGGGGGGCCAGGAAACACC. It translates to CASSLGGGPGNT. The full-length CDR3 reads as CASSLGGGPGNTIYF.

The sample holds many counts of this clone. Coverage ceases 3 residues before the CDR3 finishes, and the germline J gene fills in the end. The chain combines TRBV2 with TRBJ2-3, with D perhaps TRBD2 (6 bases). Per germline, CDR1 SNHLY and CDR2 FYNNEI. With 4 bases removed from V and 3 bases from J, the gap between germline ends came to 11 bases. The CDR3 sequence is 14 residues long. The sequenced part of the CDR3 DNA is TGTGCCAGCAGTGTGGGACTTGGAACAGATACG. It yields the protein CASSVGLGTDT. The full CDR3 protein is CASSVGLGTDTQYF.

This clone has ten or more counts. The read gets to within 3 residues of the CDR3 end, and the germline J gene fills in the rest. The chain uses TRBV20-1 and TRBJ1-4, with D maybe TRBD1 (6 bases). The germline CDR1 and CDR2 sequences are DFQATT and SNEGSKA (reference sequence). The CDR3 extends over 12 amino acids. The V end was cut by 4 bases, the J end by 8 bases, with 11 bases between. The CDR3 loop reads CSATTGVEKLFF. The DNA read from the CDR3 is TGCAGTGCTACGACAGGAGTGGAAAAA.

This clone was recorded many times. The observed sequence ends 3 residues before the CDR3 terminus, with the missing tail filled in from the germline J gene. V usage is TRBV2 and J usage is TRBJ1-5; the match to TRBD1 covers 8 bases. Germline CDR1 and CDR2: SNHLY and FYNNEI. Trimming at V came to 3 bases and at J to 7 bases, leaving 5 bases not matched to a gene. The CDR3 contains 14 residues. CDR3 region: CASSDGQGRQPQHF. The part of the CDR3 DNA that was read is TGTGCCAGCAGTGACGGACAGGGAAGGCAGCCC.

This clone was seen at least ten times. The CDR3: CASSSRVRETQYF. Incomplete CDR3 DNA: TGTGCCAGCAGCTCGAGGGTTCGGGAGACC. The chain joins TRBV7-9 to TRBJ2-5, with D perhaps matching TRBD2 (5 bases). The CDR3 end falls 3 residues outside the read, so it is completed with the germline J gene. The germline CDR1 and CDR2 sequences are SEHNR and FQNEAQ (reference sequence). Deletions cut 4 bases from V and 5 bases from J, with 11 bases between. The CDR3 runs 13 residues.

This clone came up many times. The read is 3 residues too short to cover the CDR3 end, so that end is filled in from the germline J gene. The genes are TRBV13 and TRBJ2-7; D gene unclear. CDR3 size: 14 residues. V was clipped by 2 bases and J by 6 bases, with 14 bases between them. Germline V gives CDR1 PRHDT, CDR2 FYEKMQ (reference sequence). The CDR3 sequence is CASSLNLGLGEQYF. Partial CDR3 DNA: TGTGCCAGCAGCTTAAATCTTGGCCTTGGCGAG. Supplemented by reference TRBV13 and TRBJ2-7, the full variable domain reads AAGVIQSPRHLIKEKRETATLKCYPIPRHDTVYWYQQGPGQDPQFLISFYEKMQSDKGSIPDRFSAQQFSDYHSELNMSSLELGDSALYFCASSLNLGLGEQYFGPGTRLTVT.

This clone was found many times. Read coverage stops 3 residues before the CDR3 terminus; the germline J gene supplies the remainder. The chain joins TRBV6-8 to TRBJ1-4, with D unresolved. This CDR3 region has 14 residues. CDR1 MNHGY and CDR2 SAAAGT come from the germline V gene. V dropped 8 bases and J dropped 7 bases, with 17 bases sitting between them. The sequenced CDR3 bases are TGTGCCAGCGGCCAAGGGCGACCGTGTGAAAAA. Protein: CASGQGRPCEK. From start to end, the CDR3 is CASGQGRPCEKLFF.

In this sample, this clone turned up many times. Read data end 3 residues before the CDR3 end; the end is taken from the germline J gene. The rearrangement uses TRBV6-2 or TRBV6-3 and TRBJ2-4; TRBD2 agrees at 10 bases. The germline CDR1 and CDR2 sequences are MNHEY and SVGEGT. This CDR3 is built from 13 residues. The CDR3 here is CASSLLAGVDQYF. The CDR3 DNA, read in part, is TGTGCCAGCAGTCTCCTAGCGGGAGTAGAT.

This clone was seen many times. The CDR3 end falls 3 residues outside the read, so it is completed with the germline J gene. The rearrangement uses TRBV18 and TRBJ2-5, with D perhaps matching TRBD2 (6 bases). The V gene lost 3 bases and the J gene lost 7 bases, with 18 bases spanning the gap. Per germline, CDR1 KGHSH and CDR2 LQKENI. This CDR3 comprises 15 residues. The CDR3 region is CASSPPNSPGVTQYF. Partial CDR3 DNA: TGTGCCAGCTCACCTCCAAACTCTCCGGGGGTGACC.

This clone was seen many times. The read comes to an end 3 residues before the CDR3 does, leaving the germline J gene to fill in the end. V usage is TRBV2 and J usage is TRBJ2-7, with 9 bases that match TRBD1. V gave up 4 bases and J gave up 5 bases; unmatched junction bases: 3. CDR3 size: 13 residues. Germline V CDR1 and CDR2: SNHLY, FYNNEI. CDR3 sequence reads: CASSGTGVHEQYF. The covered CDR3 bases are TGTGCCAGCAGTGGGACAGGGGTCCACGAG.

This clone was seen many times. The read terminates 3 residues before the CDR3 end, so the remaining end is supplied by the germline J gene. V usage is TRBV6-4 and J usage is TRBJ2-7; 10 bases are shared with TRBD2. The length of the CDR3 is 14 residues. CDR1 is MRHNA, CDR2 SNTAGT, per germline. Germline trimming cut 3 bases from V and 2 bases from J; bases unmatched to any gene: 1. Partial CDR3 DNA: TGTGCCAGCAGTGAACTAGCGGGACCCTACGAG. This gives the protein CASSELAGPYE. The complete CDR3 protein is CASSELAGPYEQYF.